This record looks at one T cell receptor (beta chain) sequence and its context. TCRdb used MiXCR to reprocess the 5' RACE reads, holding one entry per CDR3 protein. The sample shows 700,000 or so distinct CDR3 sequences, roughly 8% of them seen only once. This entry is derived from a study of identical twins. Germline CDR1 MDHEN, CDR2 SYDVKM. The CDR3 runs 14 residues. V shed 8 bases and J 3 bases; nucleotides not matched to a gene: 7. The same specimen was also included in a second study, on yellow fever vaccine responses in identical twins.

The origin of this receptor is a woman aged 18-29 years in good health. The rearrangement uses TRBV28 and TRBJ1-5, with 7 positions matching TRBD1. The sequenced sample consisted of PBMCs. CDR3 DNA: TGTGCCAGCCAGTGGGACAGTCTCAATCAGCCCCAGCATTTT. Protein: CASQWDSLNQPQHF.